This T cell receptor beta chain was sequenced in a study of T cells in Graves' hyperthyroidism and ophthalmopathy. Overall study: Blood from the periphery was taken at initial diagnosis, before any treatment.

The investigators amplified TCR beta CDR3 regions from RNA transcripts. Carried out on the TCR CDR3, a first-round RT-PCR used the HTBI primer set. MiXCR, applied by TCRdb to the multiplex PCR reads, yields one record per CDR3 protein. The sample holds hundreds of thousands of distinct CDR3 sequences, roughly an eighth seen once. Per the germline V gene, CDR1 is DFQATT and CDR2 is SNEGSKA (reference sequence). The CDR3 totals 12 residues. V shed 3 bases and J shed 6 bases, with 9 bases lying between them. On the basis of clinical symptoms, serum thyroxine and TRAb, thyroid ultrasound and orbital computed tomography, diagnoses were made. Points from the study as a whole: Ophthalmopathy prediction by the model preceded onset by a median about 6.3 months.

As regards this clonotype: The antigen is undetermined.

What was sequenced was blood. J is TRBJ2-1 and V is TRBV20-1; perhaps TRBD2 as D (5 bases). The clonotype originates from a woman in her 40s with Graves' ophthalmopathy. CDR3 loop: CSASRETNEQFF. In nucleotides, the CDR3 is TGCAGTGCTAGTCGGGAAACCAATGAGCAGTTCTTC.